A single sample is the source of the 14 T cell receptor beta chains below, sequenced in a study of glioma-infiltrating T cells. Amplification of TCR alpha and beta CDR3 regions from RNA used iRepertoire nested multiplex PCR. From the multiplex PCR reads, TCRdb called clonotypes with MiXCR, one entry per CDR3 protein. The sample yields about 200,000 distinct CDR3 sequences, over 30% seen once. The sequenced sample was glioma tissue, nonneoplastic brain tissue, or PBMCs (not recorded which). Receptors were obtained from a human donor with low-grade glioma or glioblastoma, undergoing nonglioma brain surgery, or in good health (not recorded which).

In the case of this clonotype: One junction end disagrees with the germline gene, perhaps due to a read error. V usage is TRBV4-2 and J usage is TRBJ1-1; 7 bases are a match to TRBD1. The germline gives CDR1 LGHNA, CDR2 YNFKEQ. The CDR3 sequence is 16 residues long. The CDR3 sequence is CDSSQDGTEEYTEAFF. In DNA, the CDR3 is TGTGACAGCAGCCAAGACGGGACAGAGGAATACACTGAAGCTTTCTTT.

This clonotype appeared many times. The V and J genes are TRBV10-2 and TRBJ1-1, with unresolved D. Per the germline V gene, CDR1 is WSHSY and CDR2 is SAAADI. The CDR3 covers 13 residues. The ends were cut back, 0 bases at V and 4 bases at J, with 6 bases in the middle. The CDR3 bases are TGCGCCAGCAGTGAGTCCGGCAGCACTGAAGCTTTCTTT. It is translated as CASSESGSTEAFF.

This clonotype showed up just a few times. The chain has TRBV7-9 and TRBJ2-5, with D uncertain. V shed 2 bases and J shed 5 bases, with 9 bases lying between them. The CDR3 runs 13 residues. Per the germline V gene, CDR1 is SEHNR and CDR2 is FQNEAQ (reference sequence). CDR3 DNA sequence: TGTGCCAGCAGCTTAACCTCTAGGGAGACCCAGTACTTC. This translates into CASSLTSRETQYF.

This clonotype was seen a single time. This sequence joins TRBV7-2 and TRBJ2-5, with a possible D match to TRBD2 (6 bases). The germline V and J ends were trimmed by 4 bases and 2 bases, with 11 bases remaining between them. The CDR3 runs to 14 residues. Germline V gene data show CDR1 as SGHTA and CDR2 as FQGNSA. CDR3 nucleotide sequence: TGTGCCAGCAGCTGGGCGGGATGTCAAGAGACCCAGTACTTC. This sequence encodes CASSWAGCQETQYF.

This clonotype has at least ten counts. V and J are TRBV6-1 and TRBJ2-1; the D gene could be TRBD1 or TRBD2 (5 bases each). Germline lookup yields CDR1 MNHNS and CDR2 SASEGT. V lost 8 bases to trimming and J lost 3 bases, with 11 bases between them. The CDR3 is made up of 13 amino acids. The CDR3 sequence is CASHRDLYNEQFF. DNA for the CDR3: TGTGCCAGCCATCGGGACCTCTACAATGAGCAGTTCTTC.

Points on this clonotype: An end of the junction differs from the germline gene, which may be a read error. The rearrangement links TRBV19 to TRBJ1-5; D is unclear. Germline V gene sequence: CDR1 LNHDA, CDR2 SQIVND (reference sequence). The CDR3 totals 15 residues. The CDR3 region has the DNA TGTGCCAGTAGTACCGCCCCGTGTTGGAATCAGCCACAGCATTTT. This translates into CASSTAPCWNQPQHF.

This clonotype showed up many times. The chain has TRBV6-2 or TRBV6-3 and TRBJ2-1; D possibly matches TRBD1 or TRBD2 (6 bases each). Trimming stripped 2 bases from V and 10 bases from J, with 24 bases between. The CDR3 sequence is 17 residues long. Per germline, CDR1 MNHEY and CDR2 SVGEGT. The CDR3 is CASSYDRIIGGTGEQFF. The CDR3 DNA is TGTGCCAGCAGTTACGACCGGATTATAGGGGGGACGGGGGAGCAGTTCTTC.

This clonotype was seen repeatedly, ten times or more. The V and J genes are TRBV19 and TRBJ1-1; no definite D call. Germline V gene data show CDR1 as LNHDA and CDR2 as SQIVND (reference sequence). This CDR3 region has 14 residues. With 1 base removed from V and 0 bases from J, the gap between germline ends came to 6 bases. This CDR3 reads CASSIARLNTEAFF. The DNA for the CDR3 is TGTGCCAGTAGTATAGCCAGGCTGAACACTGAAGCTTTCTTT.

This clonotype was observed a handful of times. The V call is TRBV12-3 or TRBV12-4, the J call TRBJ2-5; 10 positions match TRBD2. V shed 7 bases, J shed 5 bases, and the junction held 7 bases outside the gene matches. This CDR3 comprises 14 residues. Written as DNA, the CDR3 is TGTGCCAGCAACCCTAGCGGGAGATTTGAGACCCAGTACTTC. The encoded protein is CASNPSGRFETQYF.

This clonotype was seen repeatedly, ten times or more. V gene TRBV20-1 combines with J gene TRBJ2-7; D may be TRBD1 (5 bases). This CDR3 comprises 13 residues. CDR1 and CDR2 (germline): DFQATT, SNEGSKA (reference sequence). Trimming took 3 bases from V and 3 from J, leaving 12 bases between them. In nucleotides, the CDR3 is TGCAGTGCTAGGCAGGGCCGCAACTACGAGCAGTACTTC. This sequence encodes CSARQGRNYEQYF.

This clonotype appeared many times. One end of the junction does not line up with germline, which may come from a read error. The chain recombines TRBV18 with TRBJ1-1; 8 bases map to TRBD1. The germline V gene encodes CDR1 KGHSH and CDR2 LQKENI. The CDR3 totals 14 residues. As DNA, the CDR3 is TGTGCCAGCTCCCCACAGGGGGGGAACACTGAAGCTTTCTTT. Protein sequence: CASSPQGGNTEAFF.

This clonotype occurred many times. V and J are TRBV3-1 and TRBJ2-5; 7 bases agree with TRBD1. CDR3 length: 16 amino acids. Trimming took 3 bases from V and 5 from J; bases not matched to a gene: 12. Germline assignment: CDR1 LGHDT and CDR2 YNNKEL (reference sequence). CDR3 residues: CASSHFKTGLGETQYF. CDR3 sequence (DNA): TGTGCCAGCAGCCACTTCAAGACAGGGCTGGGGGAGACCCAGTACTTC.

This clonotype has at least ten counts. The J gene is TRBJ1-1, the V gene TRBV4-3, with TRBD1 as a possible D gene (6 bases). The CDR3 has 14 amino acids. Trimming took off 5 bases at V and 1 base at J, with 11 bases between the two ends. The germline V gene encodes CDR1 LGHNA and CDR2 YSLEER. The DNA for the CDR3 is TGCGCCAGCAGCTCACAGGGACGGAACACTGAAGCTTTCTTT. Translating it yields CASSSQGRNTEAFF.

This clonotype was counted many times. The gene calls are TRBV20-1 and TRBJ2-3, with no clear D. This CDR3 has 12 amino acids. From germline, CDR1 is DFQATT and CDR2 SNEGSKA (reference sequence). V was pared by 5 bases and J by 3 bases, with 9 bases between. CDR3 nucleotide sequence: TGCAGTGCTCCGGGCATAACAGATACGCAGTATTTT. Translated, it gives CSAPGITDTQYF.